This paragraph covers one T cell receptor beta chain sequence. Its antigen is as yet unknown. Each CDR3 protein is one row after TCRdb ran MiXCR on the RT-PCR reads. The table lists around 540,000 distinct CDR3 sequences, 12% of them singletons. The data originate from a study of response to subunit inactivated influenza vaccine. Trimming removed 3 bases at V and 7 bases at J, with 16 bases between. CDR1 is SGHVS and CDR2 is FQNEAQ in the germline V gene. CDR3 length equals 14 residues. Study findings and constraints: It was suggested by the authors that few new T cells are recruited by each seasonal influenza vaccination.

This TCR came from a man aged 50-59 years who received an inactivated influenza vaccine. V and J are TRBV7-8 and TRBJ2-7; possibly TRBD1 or TRBD2 for D (5 bases each). This specimen was PBMCs from blood, taken on the day of vaccination. CDR3 region: CASSFRDLLGEQYF. The CDR3 DNA reads as TGTGCCAGCAGCTTCCGGGACCTCCTTGGGGAGCAGTACTTC.